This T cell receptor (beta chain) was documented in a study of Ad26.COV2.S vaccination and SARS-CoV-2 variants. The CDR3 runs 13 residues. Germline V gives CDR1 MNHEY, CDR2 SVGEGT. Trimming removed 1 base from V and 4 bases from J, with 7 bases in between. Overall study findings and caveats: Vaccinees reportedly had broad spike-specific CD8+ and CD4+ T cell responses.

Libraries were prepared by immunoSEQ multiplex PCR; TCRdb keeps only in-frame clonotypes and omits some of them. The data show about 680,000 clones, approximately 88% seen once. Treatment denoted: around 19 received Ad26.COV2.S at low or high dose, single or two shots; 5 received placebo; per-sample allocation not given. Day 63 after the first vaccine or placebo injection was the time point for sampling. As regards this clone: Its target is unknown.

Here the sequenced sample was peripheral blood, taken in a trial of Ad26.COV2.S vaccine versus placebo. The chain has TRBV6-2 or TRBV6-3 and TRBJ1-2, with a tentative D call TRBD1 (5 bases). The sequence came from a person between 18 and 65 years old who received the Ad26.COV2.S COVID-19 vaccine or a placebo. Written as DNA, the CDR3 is TGTGCCAGCAGTTACTGGGGCAGCTATGGCTACACCTTC. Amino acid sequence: CASSYWGSYGYTF.